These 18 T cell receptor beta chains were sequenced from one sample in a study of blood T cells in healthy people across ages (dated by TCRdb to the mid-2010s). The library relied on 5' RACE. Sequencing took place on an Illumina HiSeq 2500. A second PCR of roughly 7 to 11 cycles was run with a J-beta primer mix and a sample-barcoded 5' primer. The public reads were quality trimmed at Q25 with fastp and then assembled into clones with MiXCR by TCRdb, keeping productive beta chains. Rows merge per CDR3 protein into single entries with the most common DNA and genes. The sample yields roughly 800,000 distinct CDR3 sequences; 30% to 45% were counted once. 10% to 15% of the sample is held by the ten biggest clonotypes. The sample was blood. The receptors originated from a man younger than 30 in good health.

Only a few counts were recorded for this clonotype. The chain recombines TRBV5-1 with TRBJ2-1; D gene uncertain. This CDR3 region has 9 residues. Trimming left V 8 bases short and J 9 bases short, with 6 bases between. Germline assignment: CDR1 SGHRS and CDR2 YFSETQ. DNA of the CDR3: TGCGCCAGAGGGCGTGAGCAGTTCTTC. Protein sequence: CARGREQFF.

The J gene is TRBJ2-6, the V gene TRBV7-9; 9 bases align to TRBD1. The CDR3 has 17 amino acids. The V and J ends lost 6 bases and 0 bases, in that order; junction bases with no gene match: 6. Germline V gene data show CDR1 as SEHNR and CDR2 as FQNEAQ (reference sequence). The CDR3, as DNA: TGTGCCAGCAGGAGGGACAGGGTTCCCTCTGGGGCCAACGTCCTGACTTTC. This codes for CASRRDRVPSGANVLTF.

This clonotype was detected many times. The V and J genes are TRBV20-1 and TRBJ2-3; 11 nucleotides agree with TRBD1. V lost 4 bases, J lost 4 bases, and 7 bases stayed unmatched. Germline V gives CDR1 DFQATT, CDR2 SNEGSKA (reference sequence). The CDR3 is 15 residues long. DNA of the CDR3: TGCAGTGCTACCCGGACAGGGGGCGAGTCAGATACGCAGTATTTT. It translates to CSATRTGGESDTQYF.

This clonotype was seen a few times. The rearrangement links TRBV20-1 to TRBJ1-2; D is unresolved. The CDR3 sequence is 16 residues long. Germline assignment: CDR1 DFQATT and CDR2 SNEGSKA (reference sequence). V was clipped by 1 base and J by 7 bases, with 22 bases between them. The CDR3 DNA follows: TGCAGTGCTAGAGCCATGGAGACCCCAGGTTCAGTTGGCTACACCTTC. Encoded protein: CSARAMETPGSVGYTF.

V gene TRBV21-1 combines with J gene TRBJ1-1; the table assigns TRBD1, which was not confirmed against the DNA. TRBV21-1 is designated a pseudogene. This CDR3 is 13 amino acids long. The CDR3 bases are TGTGCCAGCAGCAAAAGCGACAGGGGGAGGGCTTTCTTT. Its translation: CASSKSDRGRAFF.

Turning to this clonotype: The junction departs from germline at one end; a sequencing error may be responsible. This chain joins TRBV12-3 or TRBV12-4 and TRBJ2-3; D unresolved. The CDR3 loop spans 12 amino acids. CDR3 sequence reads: CARSPLTDTQYF. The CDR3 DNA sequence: TGTGCCCGCAGTCCCTTAACAGATACGCAGTATTTT.

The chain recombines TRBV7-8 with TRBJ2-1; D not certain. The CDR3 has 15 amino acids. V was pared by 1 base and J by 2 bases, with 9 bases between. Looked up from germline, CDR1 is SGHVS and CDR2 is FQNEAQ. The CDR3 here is CASSLVDHPYNEQFF. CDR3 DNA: TGTGCCAGCAGCTTAGTGGACCACCCCTACAATGAGCAGTTCTTC.

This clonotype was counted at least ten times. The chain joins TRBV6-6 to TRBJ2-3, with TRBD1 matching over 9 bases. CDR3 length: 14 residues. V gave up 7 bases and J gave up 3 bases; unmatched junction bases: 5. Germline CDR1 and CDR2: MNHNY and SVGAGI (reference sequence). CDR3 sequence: CASIGQGRTDTQYF. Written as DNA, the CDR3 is TGTGCCAGCATTGGACAGGGGAGGACAGATACGCAGTATTTT.

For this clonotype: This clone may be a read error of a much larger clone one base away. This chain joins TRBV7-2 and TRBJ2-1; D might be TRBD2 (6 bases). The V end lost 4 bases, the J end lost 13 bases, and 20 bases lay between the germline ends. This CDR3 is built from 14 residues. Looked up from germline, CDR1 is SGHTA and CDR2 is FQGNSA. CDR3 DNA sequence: TGTGCCAGCAGCTCCAGGGTGGGGGGAGAGACCCAGTTCTTC. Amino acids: CASSSRVGGETQFF.

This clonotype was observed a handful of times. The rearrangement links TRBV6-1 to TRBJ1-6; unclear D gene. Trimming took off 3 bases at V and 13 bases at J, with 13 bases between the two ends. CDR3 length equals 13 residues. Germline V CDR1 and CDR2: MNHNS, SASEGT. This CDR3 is CASSDPSRSPLHF. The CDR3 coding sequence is TGTGCCAGCAGTGATCCTTCCAGATCCCCCCTCCACTTT.

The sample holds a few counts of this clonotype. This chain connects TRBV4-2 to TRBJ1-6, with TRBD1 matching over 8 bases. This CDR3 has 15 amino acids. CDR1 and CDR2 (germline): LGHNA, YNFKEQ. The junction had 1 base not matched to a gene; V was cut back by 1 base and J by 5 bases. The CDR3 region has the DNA TGTGCCAGCAGCCAAGGGGGACAGGATAATTCACCCCTCCACTTT. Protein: CASSQGGQDNSPLHF.

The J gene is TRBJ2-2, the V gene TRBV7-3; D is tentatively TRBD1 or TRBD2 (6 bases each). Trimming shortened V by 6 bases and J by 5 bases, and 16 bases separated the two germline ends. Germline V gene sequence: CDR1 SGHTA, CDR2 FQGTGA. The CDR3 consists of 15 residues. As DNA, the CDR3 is TGTGCCAGCAGTCTCCGAGGGGGGCCGACCGGGGAGCTGTTTTTT. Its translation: CASSLRGGPTGELFF. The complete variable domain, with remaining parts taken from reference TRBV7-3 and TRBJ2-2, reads GAGVSQTPSNKVTEKGKYVELRCDPISGHTALYWYRQSLGQGPEFLIYFQGTGAADDSGLPNDRFFAVRPEGSVSTLKIQRTERGDSAVYLCASSLRGGPTGELFFGEGSRLTVL.

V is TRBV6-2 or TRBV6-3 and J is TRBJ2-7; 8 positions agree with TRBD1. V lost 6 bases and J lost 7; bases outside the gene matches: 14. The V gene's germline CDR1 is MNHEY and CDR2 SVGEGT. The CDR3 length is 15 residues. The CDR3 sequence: CASSPDRGRLNEQYF. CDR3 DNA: TGTGCCAGCAGCCCCGACAGGGGAAGGCTCAATGAGCAGTACTTC.

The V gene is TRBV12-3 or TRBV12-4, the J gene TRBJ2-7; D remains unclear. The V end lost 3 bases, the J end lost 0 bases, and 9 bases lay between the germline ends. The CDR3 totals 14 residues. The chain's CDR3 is CASSFGPGSYEQYF. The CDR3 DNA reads TGTGCCAGCAGTTTTGGTCCGGGCTCCTACGAGCAGTACTTC.

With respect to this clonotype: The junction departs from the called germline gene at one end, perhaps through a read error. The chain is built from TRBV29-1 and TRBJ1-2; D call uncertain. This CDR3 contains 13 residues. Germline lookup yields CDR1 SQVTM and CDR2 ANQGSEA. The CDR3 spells CSVEGGSNYDYTF. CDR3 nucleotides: TGCAGCGTTGAGGGCGGGAGTAACTATGACTACACCTTC.

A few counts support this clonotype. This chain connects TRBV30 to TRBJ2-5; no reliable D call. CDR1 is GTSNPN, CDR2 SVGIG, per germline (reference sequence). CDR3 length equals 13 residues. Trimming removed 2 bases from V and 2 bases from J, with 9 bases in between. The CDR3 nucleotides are TGTGCCTGGAGTAGGGCAACTCAAGAGACCCAGTACTTC. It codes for CAWSRATQETQYF.

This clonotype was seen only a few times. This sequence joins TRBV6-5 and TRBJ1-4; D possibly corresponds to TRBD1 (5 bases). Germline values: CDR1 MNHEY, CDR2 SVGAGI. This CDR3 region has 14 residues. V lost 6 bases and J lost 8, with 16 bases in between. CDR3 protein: CASRSDRVKEKLFF. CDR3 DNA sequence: TGTGCCAGCAGGAGTGACAGAGTAAAGGAAAAACTGTTTTTT.

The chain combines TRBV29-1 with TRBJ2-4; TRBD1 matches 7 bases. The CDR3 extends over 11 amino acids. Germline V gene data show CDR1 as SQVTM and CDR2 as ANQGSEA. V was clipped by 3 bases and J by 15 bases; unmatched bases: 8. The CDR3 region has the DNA TGCAGCGTTGAGCAAGGGGGCTGGTCGTACTTC. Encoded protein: CSVEQGGWSYF.